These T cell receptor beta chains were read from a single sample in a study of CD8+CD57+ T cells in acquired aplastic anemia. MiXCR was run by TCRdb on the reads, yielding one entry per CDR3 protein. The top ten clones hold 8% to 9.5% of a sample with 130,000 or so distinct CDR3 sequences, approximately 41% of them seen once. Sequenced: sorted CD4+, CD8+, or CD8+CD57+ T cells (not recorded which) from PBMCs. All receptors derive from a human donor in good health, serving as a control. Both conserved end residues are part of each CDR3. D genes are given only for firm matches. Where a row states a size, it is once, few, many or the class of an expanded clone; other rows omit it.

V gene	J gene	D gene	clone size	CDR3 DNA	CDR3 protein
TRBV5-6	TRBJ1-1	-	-	TGTGCCAGCAGCTTAAGCCCCAGCCCTTTGAACACTGAAGCTTTCTTT	CASSLSPSPLNTEAFF
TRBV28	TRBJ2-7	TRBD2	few	TGTGCCAGCAGCCGAAGCGGGGGAGACTACGAGCAGTACTTC	CASSRSGGDYEQYF
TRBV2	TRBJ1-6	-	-	TGTGCCATCAGTGAGTCGGCGGGTGCGGCCCTCCACTTT	CAISESAGAALHF
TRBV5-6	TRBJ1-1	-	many	TGTGCCAGCAGCTTGGAGGTTGAAGCTTTCTTT	CASSLEVEAFF
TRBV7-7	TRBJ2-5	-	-	TGTGCCAGCAGCTTTGGCGGGGCTGAGACCCAGTACTTC	CASSFGGAETQYF
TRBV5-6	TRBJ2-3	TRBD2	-	TGTGCCAGCAGCCCCGGGACTAGCGGGGGGGCGACAGATACGCAGTATTTT	CASSPGTSGGATDTQYF
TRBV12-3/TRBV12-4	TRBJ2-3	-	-	TGTGCCAGCAGTTTAGGGGGGAGTTGGACAGATACGCAGTATTTT	CASSLGGSWTDTQYF
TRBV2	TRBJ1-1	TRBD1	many	TGTGCCAGCACTCCGACAGGGCGAAACACTGAAGCTTTCTTT	CASTPTGRNTEAFF
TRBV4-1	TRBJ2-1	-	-	TGCGCCAGCAGCCAAGGACCCAACTTCCCCTACAATGAGCAGCTCTTC	CASSQGPNFPYNEQLF
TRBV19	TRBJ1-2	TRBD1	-	TGTGCCAGTAGTACAGGACAGGGGCTGTTCTATGGCTACACCTTC	CASSTGQGLFYGYTF
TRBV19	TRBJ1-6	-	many	TGTGCCAGTAGTATATTGCGGAGTGGGGCCTATAATTCACCCCTCCACTTT	CASSILRSGAYNSPLHF
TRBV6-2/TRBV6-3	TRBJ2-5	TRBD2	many	TGTGCCAGCAGTCCGCGCCCTAGCGGGGGGGCTTGGGAGACCCAGTACTTC	CASSPRPSGGAWETQYF
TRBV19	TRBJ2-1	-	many	TGTGCCAGTAGTATCCTGGCGGCGAACAATGAGCAGTTCTTC	CASSILAANNEQFF
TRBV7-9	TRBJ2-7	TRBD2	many	TGTGCCAGCAGCTTAGCCGGGACTAACTACGAGCAGTACTTC	CASSLAGTNYEQYF
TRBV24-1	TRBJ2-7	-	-	TGTGCCACCTCACGGCCGAGCTCCTACGGGCAGTACTTC	CATSRPSSYGQYF
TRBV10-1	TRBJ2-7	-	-	TGCGCCAGAAAGGGGGAGTACTACGAGCAGTACTTC	CARKGEYYEQYF
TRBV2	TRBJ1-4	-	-	TGTGCCAGCAGTGAAGCAGGGGGGCGAGAAAAACTGTTTTTT	CASSEAGGREKLFF
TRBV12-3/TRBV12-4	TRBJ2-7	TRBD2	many	TGTGCCAGCCTTCCTAGCGGGAGGGCCCTCTCCTACGAGCAGTACTTC	CASLPSGRALSYEQYF
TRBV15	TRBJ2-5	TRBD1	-	TGTGCCACCAGCCGGGACAGGGGAGAGACCCAGTACTTC	CATSRDRGETQYF
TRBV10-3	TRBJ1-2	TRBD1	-	TGTGCCATCAGTGGACCGGGACAGGGAGCCTATGGCTGCACCTTC	CAISGPGQGAYGCTF
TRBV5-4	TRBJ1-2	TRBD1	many	TGTGCCAGCAGCCTTGGGACAGAGAAAAACTATGGCTACACCTTC	CASSLGTEKNYGYTF
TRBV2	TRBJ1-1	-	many	TGTGCCAGCAGTGTACAGGGTAACACTGAAGCTTTCTTT	CASSVQGNTEAFF
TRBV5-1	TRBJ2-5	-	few	TGCGCCAGCAGCTTGGAAACAGTAAAGGAGACCCAGTACTTC	CASSLETVKETQYF
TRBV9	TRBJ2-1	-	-	TGTGCCAGCAGCGTAGGGCTAGCGTTAAATGAGCAGTTCTTC	CASSVGLALNEQFF
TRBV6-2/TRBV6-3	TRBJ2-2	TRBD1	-	TGTGCCAGCAGTTACTCGCGGCAGGGGGCGTACACCGGGGAGCTGTTTTTT	CASSYSRQGAYTGELFF
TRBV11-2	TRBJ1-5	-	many	TGTGCCAGCAGCTTCGACGGAGGGACCAATCAGCCCCAGCATTTT	CASSFDGGTNQPQHF
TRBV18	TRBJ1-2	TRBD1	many	TGTGCCAGCTCACCGGGACAGGGGGCGAGGGTCTATGGCTACACCTTC	CASSPGQGARVYGYTF
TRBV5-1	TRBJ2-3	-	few	TGCGCCAGCAGGCTCGCACCCGGGACTACAGATACGCAGTATTTT	CASRLAPGTTDTQYF
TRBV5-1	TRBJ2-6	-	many	TGCGCCAGCAGCTTGGAGCGTAGCTCTGGGGCCAACGTCCTGACTTTC	CASSLERSSGANVLTF
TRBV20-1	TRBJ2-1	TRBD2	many	TGCAGTGCGGATCGAGCGGGAGGGCCGCGTGAGCAGTTCTTC	CSADRAGGPREQFF
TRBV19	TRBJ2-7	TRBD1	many	TGTGCCGCCTCCGGGACAGTCTCCTACGAGCAGTACTTC	CAASGTVSYEQYF
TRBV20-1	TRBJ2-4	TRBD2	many	TGCAGTGCTAGAGTTGCTAGCGGAAACATTCAGTACTTC	CSARVASGNIQYF